This T cell receptor (beta chain) was observed in a study of blood T cell repertoires in COVID-19. Study-level information: There were acute and convalescent COVID-19 samples, and they came from the United States, Italy and Spain. Sample material is recorded as cDNA or gDNA derived from T cells, B-cell-depleted T cells, or PBMCs.

The V segment lost 4 bases and the J segment 5 bases; nucleotides outside the gene matches: 11. Germline V gene data show CDR1 as SQVTM and CDR2 as ANQGSEA. The CDR3 has 15 residues. In the original analysis: Amplification of reference gene primers was used by the study to estimate nucleated cell counts. The data were produced by immunoSEQ multiplex PCR, yet TCRdb's version contains in-frame clones alone and is incomplete. D and trimming were read from the DNA, whereas the V and J calls and clone size are those reported in that table. The table lists 150,000 to 200,000 clones, about 89% of them singletons, with less than 2% in the top ten.

The rearrangement joins TRBV29-1 to TRBJ2-7, with TRBD2 identical over 10 bases. Sequenced: peripheral blood. The sequence was collected from a man younger than 30 who had recovered from COVID-19. The chain's CDR3 is CSVVEAGGRANEQYF. CDR3 nucleotide sequence: TGCAGCGTTGTAGAAGCGGGAGGGCGTGCCAACGAGCAGTACTTC.